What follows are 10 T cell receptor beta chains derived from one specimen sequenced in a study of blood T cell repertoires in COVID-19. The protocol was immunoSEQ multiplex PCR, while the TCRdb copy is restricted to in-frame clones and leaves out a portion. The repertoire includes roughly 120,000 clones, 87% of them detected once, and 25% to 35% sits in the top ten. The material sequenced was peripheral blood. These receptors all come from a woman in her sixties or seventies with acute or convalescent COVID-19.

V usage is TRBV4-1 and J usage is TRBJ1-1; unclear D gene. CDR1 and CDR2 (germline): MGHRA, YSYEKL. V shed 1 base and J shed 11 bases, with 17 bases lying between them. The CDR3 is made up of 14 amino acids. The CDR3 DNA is TGCGCCAGCAGCCAAGTCATGCGGGAGGGTTCGGCTTTCTTT. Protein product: CASSQVMREGSAFF.

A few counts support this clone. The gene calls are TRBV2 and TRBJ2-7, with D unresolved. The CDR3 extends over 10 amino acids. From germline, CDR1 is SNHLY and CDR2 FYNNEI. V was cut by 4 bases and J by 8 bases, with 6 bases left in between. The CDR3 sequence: CASSAGKQYF. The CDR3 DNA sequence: TGTGCCAGCAGTGCGGGTAAGCAGTACTTC.

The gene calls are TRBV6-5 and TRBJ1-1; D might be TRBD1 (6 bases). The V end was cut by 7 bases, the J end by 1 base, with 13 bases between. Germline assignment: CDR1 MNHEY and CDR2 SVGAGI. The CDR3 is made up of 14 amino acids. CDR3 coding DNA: TGTGCCAGCACCCCCGGCAGGGGGAACACTGAAGCTTTCTTT. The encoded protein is CASTPGRGNTEAFF.

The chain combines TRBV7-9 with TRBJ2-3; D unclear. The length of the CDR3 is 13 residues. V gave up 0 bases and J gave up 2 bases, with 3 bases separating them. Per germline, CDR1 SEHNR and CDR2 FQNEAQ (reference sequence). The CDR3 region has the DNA TGTGCCAGCAGCTTAGCCTCCACAGATACGCAGTATTTT. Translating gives CASSLASTDTQYF.

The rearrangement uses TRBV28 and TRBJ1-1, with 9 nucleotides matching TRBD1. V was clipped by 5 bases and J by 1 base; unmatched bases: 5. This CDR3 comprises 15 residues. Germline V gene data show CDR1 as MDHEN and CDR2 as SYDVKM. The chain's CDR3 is CASSVQGAGNTEAFF. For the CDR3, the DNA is TGTGCCAGCAGTGTACAGGGGGCGGGGAACACTGAAGCTTTCTTT.

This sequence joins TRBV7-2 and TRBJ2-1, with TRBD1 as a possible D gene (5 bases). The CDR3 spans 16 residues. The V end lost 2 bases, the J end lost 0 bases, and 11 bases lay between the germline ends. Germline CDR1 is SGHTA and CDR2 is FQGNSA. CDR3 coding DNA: TGTGCCAGCAGCTTATGGGGCGGAAGCTCCTACAATGAGCAGTTCTTC. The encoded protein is CASSLWGGSSYNEQFF. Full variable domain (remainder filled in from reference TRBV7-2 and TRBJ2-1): GAGVSQSPSNKVTEKGKDVELRCDPISGHTALYWYRQSLGQGLEFLIYFQGNSAPDKSGLPSDRFSAERTGGSVSTLTIQRTQQEDSAVYLCASSLWGGSSYNEQFFGPGTRLTVL.

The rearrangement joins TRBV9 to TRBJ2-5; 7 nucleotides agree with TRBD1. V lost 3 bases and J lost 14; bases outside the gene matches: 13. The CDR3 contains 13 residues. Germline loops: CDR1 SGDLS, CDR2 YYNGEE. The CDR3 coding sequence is TGTGCCAGCAGCGGATCCCAGGGGGACACCCTTTACTTC. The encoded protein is CASSGSQGDTLYF.

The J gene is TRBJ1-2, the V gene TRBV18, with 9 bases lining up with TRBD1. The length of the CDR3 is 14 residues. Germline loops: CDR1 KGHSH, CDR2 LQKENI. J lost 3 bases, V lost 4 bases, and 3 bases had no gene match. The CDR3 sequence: CASSLRTGDYGYTF. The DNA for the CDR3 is TGTGCCAGCTCACTAAGGACAGGGGACTATGGCTACACCTTC. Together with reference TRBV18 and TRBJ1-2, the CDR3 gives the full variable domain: NAGVMQNPRHLVRRRGQEARLRCSPMKGHSHVYWYRQLPEEGLKFMVYLQKENIIDESGMPKERFSAEFPKEGPSILRIQQVVRGDSAAYFCASSLRTGDYGYTFGSGTRLTVV.

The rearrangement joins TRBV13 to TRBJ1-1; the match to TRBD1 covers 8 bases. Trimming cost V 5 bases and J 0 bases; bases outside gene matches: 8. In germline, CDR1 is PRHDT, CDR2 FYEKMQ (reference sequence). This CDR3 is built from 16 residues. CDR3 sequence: CASSLGTGRMNTEAFF. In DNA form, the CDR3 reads TGTGCCAGCAGCCTTGGGACAGGAAGGATGAACACTGAAGCTTTCTTT.

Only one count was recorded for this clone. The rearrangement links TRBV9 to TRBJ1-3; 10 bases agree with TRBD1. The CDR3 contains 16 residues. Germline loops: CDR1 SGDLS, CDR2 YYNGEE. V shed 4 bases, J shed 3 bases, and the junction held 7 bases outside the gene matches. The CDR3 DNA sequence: TGTGCCAGCAGCCGTAGACAGGGGGCGTATGGAAACACCATATATTTT. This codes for CASSRRQGAYGNTIYF.